The T cell receptor (beta chain) under discussion was sequenced for a study of T cell responses to AZD1222 COVID-19 vaccine. Study-wide context: Second-dose recipients at about 4 or about 12 weeks were treated as one pooled group.

With regard to this clone: The antigen remains unidentified.

Assay used: immunoSEQ multiplex PCR; TCRdb lists only in-frame clones, some missing. The data contain about 92,000 clones, 65% to 90% of them singletons. Findings and limits, study-wide: Only 6 or 7 people who got AZD1222 tested seropositive at baseline. The sample set comprised mostly white British donors with more females, and clonal diversity was possibly underestimated. Spike-specific TCR breadth and depth were elevated following two AZD1222 doses.

Germline V gene lookup returns CDR1 MNHNS and CDR2 SASEGT. V lost 3 bases, J lost 3 bases, and 11 bases stayed unmatched. The CDR3 length is 16 residues. The sequencing here drew on peripheral blood, taken on day 0 of AZD1222 vaccination. The clonotype was recovered from an adult in good health. J is TRBJ2-7 and V is TRBV6-1, with 7 bases aligning to TRBD2. The DNA of the CDR3 is TGTGCCAGCAGTGAGAGGGAGGGCCAACTCGGCTACGAGCAGTACTTC. Translating gives CASSEREGQLGYEQYF.